This T cell receptor (beta chain) is from a study of blood T cell repertoires in COVID-19 (dated by TCRdb to the early 2020s). For the study in its entirety: Samples from collaborators originated in the United States, Italy and Spain and spanned both the acute and convalescent phases of COVID-19. Samples were obtained from the ongoing ImmuneRACE study (first 160 participants) and from about 1,300 subjects provided by 6 global collaborators. The prospective study material was composed of cDNA or gDNA derived from T cells, B-cell-depleted T cells, or PBMCs. Subjects who had been exposed to COVID-19, were actively infected with it, or had recovered from it provided the deeply sampled blood TCRbeta repertoires that made up the dataset. The repertoires were made available in a free public database intended to serve as a resource for research on the immune response to SARS-CoV-2. HLA class I and class II types, where available, came from metadata supplied by the sample provider rather than from assay-based typing. A de-identified subject ID, COVID-19 status, age in years and sex were almost always included in the sample metadata.

Participants in the prospective study were aged 18 to 89 years, lived in under 30 United States geographic areas, and enrolled through a virtual design. To assign participants to cohorts, the prospective study relied on clinical history that participants themselves reported in a screening survey and a study questionnaire. In the prospective study, mobile phlebotomists collected whole blood, serum and a nasopharyngeal or oropharyngeal swab from each participant. Participants in the prospective study had the option to provide additional blood draws and questionnaires over a roughly two-month period. Before DNA extraction, prospective study blood samples were shipped either frozen or at room temperature. TCRbeta CDR3 regions were amplified from genomic DNA by means of the immunoSEQ Assay, a bias-controlled multiplex PCR. On the authors' methods: Within the assay, amplification of reference gene primers was used to estimate how many nucleated cells each sample contained. Sequence reads were collapsed and filtered to measure the absolute abundance of every unique TCRbeta CDR3 rearrangement. For each sample, productive Simpson clonality was calculated as the square root of Simpson's diversity index over productive rearrangements. The table comes from immuneACCESS by way of TCRdb, which keeps in-frame sequences with V and J called. Part of the clones is missing from these tables; in studies checked, under half for an unresolved V gene and the rest for unknown reasons. V and J calls plus clone size are reproduced from that table; the DNA served to infer D and trimming. This sample is represented by about 250,000 clones; roughly 91% of them were singletons. Roughly 4% of the sample goes to the ten largest clones.

A note on this clone: Its antigen target is currently unknown. Base qualities were left out, and no much larger clone turns up one base away.

Broad study findings and their caveats: Clinical and demographic metadata were provided uncurated, with the amount varying by source and participant.

The source is a woman aged 25 to 39 with acute COVID-19. The sequenced sample consisted of PBMCs or T cells enriched from blood (not recorded which).

The nucleotides are TGCGCCAGCAGCCCAGAGGAGGGGATGAACACTGAAGCTTTCTTT. Its amino acids are CASSPEEGMNTEAFF. The V and J segments used are TRBV5-1 and TRBJ1-1; the D gene is perhaps TRBD1, from 5 matching bases. Counted from cysteine to phenylalanine, this CDR3 has 15 amino acids. The only DNA kept is the CDR3, 45 bases in frame from the first base. CDR1 SGHRS and CDR2 YFSETQ are derived from the germline V gene. The junction shows trimming of 4 bases on V and 0 bases on J, plus 13 bases between the germline ends.